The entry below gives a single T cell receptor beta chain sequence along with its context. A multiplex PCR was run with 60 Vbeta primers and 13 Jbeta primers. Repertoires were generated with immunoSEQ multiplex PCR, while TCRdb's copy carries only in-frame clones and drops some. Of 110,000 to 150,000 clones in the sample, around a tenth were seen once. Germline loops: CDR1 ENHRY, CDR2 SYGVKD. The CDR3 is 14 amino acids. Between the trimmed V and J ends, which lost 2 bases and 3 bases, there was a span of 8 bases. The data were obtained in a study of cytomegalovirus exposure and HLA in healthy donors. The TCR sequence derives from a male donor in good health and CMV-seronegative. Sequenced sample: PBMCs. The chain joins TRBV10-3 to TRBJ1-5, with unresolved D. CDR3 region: CAISEGGDNQPQHF. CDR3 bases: TGTGCCATCAGTGAGGGCGGCGACAATCAGCCCCAGCATTTT.